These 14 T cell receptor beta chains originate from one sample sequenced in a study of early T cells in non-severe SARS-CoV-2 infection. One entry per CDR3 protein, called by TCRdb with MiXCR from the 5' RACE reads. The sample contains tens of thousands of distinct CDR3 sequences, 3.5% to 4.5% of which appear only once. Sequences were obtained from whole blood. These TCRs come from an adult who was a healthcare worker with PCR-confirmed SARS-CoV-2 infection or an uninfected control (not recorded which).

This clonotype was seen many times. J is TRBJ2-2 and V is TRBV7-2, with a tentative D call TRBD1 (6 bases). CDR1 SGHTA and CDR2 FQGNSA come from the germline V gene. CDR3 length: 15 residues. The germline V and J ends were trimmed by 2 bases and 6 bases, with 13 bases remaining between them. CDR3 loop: CASSLNRVMAGELFF. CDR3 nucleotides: TGTGCCAGCAGCTTAAACAGGGTGATGGCCGGGGAGCTGTTTTTT.

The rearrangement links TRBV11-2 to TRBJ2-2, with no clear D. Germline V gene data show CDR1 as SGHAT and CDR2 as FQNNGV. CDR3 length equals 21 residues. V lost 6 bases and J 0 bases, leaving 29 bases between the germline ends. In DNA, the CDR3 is TGTGCCAGCAGGATCCCTTGGGCCCGCCCAGGACGCAGCGCGAACACCGGGGAGCTGTTTTTT. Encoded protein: CASRIPWARPGRSANTGELFF.

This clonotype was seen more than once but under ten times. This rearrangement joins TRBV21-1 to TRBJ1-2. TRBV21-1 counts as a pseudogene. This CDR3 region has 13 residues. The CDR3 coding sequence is TGTGCCAGCAGCAAATGGAAACGCTGCGGCTACACCTTC. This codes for CASSKWKRCGYTF.

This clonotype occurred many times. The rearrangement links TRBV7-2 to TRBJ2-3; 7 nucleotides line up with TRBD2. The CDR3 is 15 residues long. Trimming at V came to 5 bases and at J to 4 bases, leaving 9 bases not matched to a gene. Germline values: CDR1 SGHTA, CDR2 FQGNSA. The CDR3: CASSTQSGRADTQYF. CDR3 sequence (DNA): TGTGCCAGCAGCACACAATCAGGGAGGGCAGATACGCAGTATTTT.

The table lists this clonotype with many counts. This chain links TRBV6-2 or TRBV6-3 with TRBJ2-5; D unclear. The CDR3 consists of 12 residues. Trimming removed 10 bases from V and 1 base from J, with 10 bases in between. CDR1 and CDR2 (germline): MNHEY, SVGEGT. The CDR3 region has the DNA TGTGCCATATCAGCTTTCCAAGAGACCCAGTACTTC. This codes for CAISAFQETQYF.

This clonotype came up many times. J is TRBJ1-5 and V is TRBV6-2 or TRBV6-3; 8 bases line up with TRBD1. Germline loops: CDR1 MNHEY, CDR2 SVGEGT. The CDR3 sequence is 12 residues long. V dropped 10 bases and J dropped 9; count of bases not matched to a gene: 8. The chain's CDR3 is CATGQGLSPQHF. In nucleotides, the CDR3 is TGTGCCACTGGACAGGGCCTGTCGCCCCAGCATTTT.

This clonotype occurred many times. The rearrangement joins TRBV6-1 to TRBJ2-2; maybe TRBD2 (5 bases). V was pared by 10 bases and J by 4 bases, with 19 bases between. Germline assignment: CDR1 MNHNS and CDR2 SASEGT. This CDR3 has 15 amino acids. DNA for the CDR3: TGTGCCATCCAGCGGTCCTTTCCGATCACCGGGGAGCTGTTTTTT. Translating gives CAIQRSFPITGELFF.

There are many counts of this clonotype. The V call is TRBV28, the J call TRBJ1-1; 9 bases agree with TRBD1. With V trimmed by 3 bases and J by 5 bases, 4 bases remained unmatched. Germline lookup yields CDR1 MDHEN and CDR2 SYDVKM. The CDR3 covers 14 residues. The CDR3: CASSFSDRGTEAFF. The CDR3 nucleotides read TGTGCCAGCAGTTTCTCGGACAGGGGAACTGAAGCTTTCTTT.

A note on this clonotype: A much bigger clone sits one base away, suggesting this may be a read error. CDR3: CARSPLEALEGEQFF. In nucleotides, the CDR3 is TGTGCCAGATCACCATTAGAAGCGTTAGAAGGTGAGCAGTTCTTC. V gene TRBV18 combines with J gene TRBJ2-1; D unresolved. The CDR3 sequence is 15 residues long. Germline V CDR1 and CDR2: KGHSH, LQKENI.

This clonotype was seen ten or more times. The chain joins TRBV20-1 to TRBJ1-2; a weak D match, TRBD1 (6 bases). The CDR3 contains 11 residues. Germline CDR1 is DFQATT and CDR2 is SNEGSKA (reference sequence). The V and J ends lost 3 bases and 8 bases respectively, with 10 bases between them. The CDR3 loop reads CSASSQGGYTF. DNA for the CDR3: TGCAGTGCTAGTTCACAGGGAGGCTACACCTTC.

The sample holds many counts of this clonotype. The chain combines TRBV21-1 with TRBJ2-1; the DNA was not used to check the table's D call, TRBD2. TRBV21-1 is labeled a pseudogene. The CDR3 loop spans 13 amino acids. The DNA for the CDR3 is TGTGCCAGCAGCCCGCTAGCGGGAGTTGAGCAGTTCTTC. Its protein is CASSPLAGVEQFF.

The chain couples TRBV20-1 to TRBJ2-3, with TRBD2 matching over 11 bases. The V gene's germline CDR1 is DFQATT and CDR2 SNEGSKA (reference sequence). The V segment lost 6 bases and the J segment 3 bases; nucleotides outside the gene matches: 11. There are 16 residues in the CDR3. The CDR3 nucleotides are TGCAGTGCCACCGGGACTAGCGGAGACAGTACAGATACGCAGTATTTT. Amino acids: CSATGTSGDSTDTQYF.

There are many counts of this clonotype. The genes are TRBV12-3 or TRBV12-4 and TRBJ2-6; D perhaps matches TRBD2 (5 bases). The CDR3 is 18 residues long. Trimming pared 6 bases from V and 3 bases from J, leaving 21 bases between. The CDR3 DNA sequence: TGTGCCAGCAGACCCCATGGTAGCGTTCTAGGTGGGGCCAACGTCCTGACTTTC. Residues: CASRPHGSVLGGANVLTF.

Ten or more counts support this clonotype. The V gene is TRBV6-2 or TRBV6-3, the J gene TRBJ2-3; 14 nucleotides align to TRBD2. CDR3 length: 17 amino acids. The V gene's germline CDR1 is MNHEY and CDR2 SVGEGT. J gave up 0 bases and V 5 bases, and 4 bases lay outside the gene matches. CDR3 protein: CASSQGLAGASTDTQYF. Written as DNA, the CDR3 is TGTGCCAGCAGTCAGGGACTAGCGGGAGCGAGCACAGATACGCAGTATTTT.